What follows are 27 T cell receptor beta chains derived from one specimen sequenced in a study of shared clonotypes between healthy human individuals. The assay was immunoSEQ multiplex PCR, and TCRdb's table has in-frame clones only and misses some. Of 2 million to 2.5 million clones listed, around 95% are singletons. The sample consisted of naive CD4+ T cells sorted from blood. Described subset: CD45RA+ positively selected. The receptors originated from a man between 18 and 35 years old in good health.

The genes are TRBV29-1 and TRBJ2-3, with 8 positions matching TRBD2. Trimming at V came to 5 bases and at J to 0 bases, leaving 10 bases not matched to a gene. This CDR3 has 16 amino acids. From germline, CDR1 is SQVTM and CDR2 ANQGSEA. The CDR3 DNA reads TGCAGCGTTCAGATAGCGGGATCAACTAGCACAGATACGCAGTATTTT. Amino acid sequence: CSVQIAGSTSTDTQYF.

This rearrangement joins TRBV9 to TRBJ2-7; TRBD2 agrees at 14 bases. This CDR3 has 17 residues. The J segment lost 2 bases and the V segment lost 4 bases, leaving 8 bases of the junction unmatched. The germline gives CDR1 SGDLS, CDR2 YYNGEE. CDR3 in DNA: TGTGCCAGCAGCCCCGGGACTAGCGGGAGAGGGCCCTACGAGCAGTACTTC. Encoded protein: CASSPGTSGRGPYEQYF.

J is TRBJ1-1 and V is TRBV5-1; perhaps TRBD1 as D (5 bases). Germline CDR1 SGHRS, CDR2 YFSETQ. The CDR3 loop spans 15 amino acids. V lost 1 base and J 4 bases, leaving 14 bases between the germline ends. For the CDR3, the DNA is TGCGCCAGCAGCTTGTCCGGGGGAGGGACCACTGAAGCTTTCTTT. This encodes CASSLSGGGTTEAFF.

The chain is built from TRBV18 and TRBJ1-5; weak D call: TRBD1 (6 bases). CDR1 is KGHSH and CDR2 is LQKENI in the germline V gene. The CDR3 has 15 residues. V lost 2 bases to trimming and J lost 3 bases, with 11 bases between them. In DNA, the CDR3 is TGTGCCAGCTCACCAGGGGGCGTGGACAATCAGCCCCAGCATTTT. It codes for CASSPGGVDNQPQHF.

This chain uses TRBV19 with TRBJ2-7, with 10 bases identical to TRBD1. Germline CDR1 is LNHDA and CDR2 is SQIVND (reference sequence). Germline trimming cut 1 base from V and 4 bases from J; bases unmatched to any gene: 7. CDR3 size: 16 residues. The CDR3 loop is CASSIGGTGVGYEQYF. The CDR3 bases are TGTGCCAGTAGTATAGGCGGGACAGGGGTAGGGTACGAGCAGTACTTC.

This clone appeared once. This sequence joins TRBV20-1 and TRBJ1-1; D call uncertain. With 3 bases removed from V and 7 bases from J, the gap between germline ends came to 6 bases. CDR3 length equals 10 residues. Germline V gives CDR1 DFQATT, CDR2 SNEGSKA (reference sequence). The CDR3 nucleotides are TGCAGTGCTAGGATAGATGAAGCTTTCTTT. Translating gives CSARIDEAFF.

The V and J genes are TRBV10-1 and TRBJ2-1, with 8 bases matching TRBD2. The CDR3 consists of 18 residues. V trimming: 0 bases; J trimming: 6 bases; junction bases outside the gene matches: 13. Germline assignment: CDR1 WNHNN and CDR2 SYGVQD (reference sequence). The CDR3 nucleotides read TGCGCCAGCAGTGAGTCGAGATCCGCGACTAGCGAGACCAATGAGCAGTTCTTC. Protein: CASSESRSATSETNEQFF.

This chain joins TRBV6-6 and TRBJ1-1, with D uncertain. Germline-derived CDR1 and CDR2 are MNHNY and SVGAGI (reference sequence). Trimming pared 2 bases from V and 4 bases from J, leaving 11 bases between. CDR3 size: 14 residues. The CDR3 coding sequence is TGTGCCAGCAGTTACGCTTTAGTCGGCACTGAAGCTTTCTTT. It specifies CASSYALVGTEAFF.

In DNA form, the CDR3 reads TGTGCCTGGAGTGTATATGAAAAACTGTTTTTT. This translates into CAWSVYEKLFF. The J gene is TRBJ1-4, the V gene TRBV30; D is unresolved. CDR3 size: 11 residues. With 0 bases removed from V and 6 bases from J, the gap between germline ends came to 2 bases. Germline V gene data show CDR1 as GTSNPN and CDR2 as SVGIG (reference sequence).

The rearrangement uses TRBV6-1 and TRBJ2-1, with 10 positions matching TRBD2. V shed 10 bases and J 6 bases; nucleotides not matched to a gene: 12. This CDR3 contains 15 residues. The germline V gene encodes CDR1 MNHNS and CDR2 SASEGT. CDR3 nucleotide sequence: TGTGCCATCAACTTTGAACTAGCGGGGATCAATGAGCAGTTCTTC. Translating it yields CAINFELAGINEQFF.

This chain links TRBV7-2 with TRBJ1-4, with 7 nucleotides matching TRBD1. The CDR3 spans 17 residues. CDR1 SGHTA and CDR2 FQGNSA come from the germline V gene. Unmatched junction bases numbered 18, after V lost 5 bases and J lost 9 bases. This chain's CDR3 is CASSVTGIRWPSQKLFF. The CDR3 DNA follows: TGTGCCAGCAGCGTGACAGGGATAAGATGGCCCTCGCAAAAACTGTTTTTT.

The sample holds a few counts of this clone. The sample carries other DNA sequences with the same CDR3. CDR3 loop: CASSPDSGNTIYF. The CDR3 region has the DNA TGTGCCAGCTCACCTGACTCTGGAAACACCATATATTTT. V gene TRBV18 combines with J gene TRBJ1-3; D is unresolved. The V gene lost 3 bases and the J gene lost 0 bases, with 3 bases spanning the gap. In germline, CDR1 is KGHSH, CDR2 LQKENI. The CDR3 contains 13 residues.

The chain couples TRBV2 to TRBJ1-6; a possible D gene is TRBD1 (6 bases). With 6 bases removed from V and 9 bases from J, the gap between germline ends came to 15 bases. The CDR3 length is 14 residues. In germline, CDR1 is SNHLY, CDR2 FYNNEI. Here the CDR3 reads CASSLQGRGSPLHF. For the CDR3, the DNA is TGTGCCAGCAGCTTACAGGGTAGAGGTTCACCCCTCCACTTT.

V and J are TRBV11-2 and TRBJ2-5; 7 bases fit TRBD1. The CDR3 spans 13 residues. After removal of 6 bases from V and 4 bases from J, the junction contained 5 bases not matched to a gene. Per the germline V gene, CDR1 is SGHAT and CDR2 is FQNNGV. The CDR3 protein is CASRVSGGETQYF. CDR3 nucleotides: TGTGCCAGCAGGGTCTCAGGGGGAGAGACCCAGTACTTC. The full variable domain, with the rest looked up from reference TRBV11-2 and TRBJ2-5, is EAGVAQSPRYKIIEKRQSVAFWCNPISGHATLYWYQQILGQGPKLLIQFQNNGVVDDSQLPKDRFSAERLKGVDSTLKIQPAKLEDSAVYLCASRVSGGETQYFGPGTRLLVL.

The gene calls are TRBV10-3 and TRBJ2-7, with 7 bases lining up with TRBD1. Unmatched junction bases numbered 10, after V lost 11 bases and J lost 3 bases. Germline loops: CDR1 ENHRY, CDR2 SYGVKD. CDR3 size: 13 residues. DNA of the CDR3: TGTGCCGTCAATCGGGACAGAAACTACGAGCAGTACTTC. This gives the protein CAVNRDRNYEQYF.

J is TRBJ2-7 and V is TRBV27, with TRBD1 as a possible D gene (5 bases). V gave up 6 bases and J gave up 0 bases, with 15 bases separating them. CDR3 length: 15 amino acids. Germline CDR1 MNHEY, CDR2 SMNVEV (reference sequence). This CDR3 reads CASRSAGFSSYEQYF. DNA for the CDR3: TGTGCCAGCAGGAGTGCAGGGTTCAGCTCCTACGAGCAGTACTTC.

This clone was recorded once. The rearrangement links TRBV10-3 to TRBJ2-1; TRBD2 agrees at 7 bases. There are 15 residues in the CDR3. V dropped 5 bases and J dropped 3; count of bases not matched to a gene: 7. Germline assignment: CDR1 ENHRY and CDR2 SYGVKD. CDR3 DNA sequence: TGTGCCATCAGTCCCGGGGGGTTACGCTACAATGAGCAGTTCTTC. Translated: CAISPGGLRYNEQFF.

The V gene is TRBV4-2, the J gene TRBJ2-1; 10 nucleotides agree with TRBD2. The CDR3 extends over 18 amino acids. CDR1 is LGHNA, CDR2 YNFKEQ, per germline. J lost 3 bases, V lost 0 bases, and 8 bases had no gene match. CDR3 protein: CASSQDMSGRGDYNEQFF. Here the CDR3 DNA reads TGTGCCAGCAGCCAAGATATGAGCGGGAGGGGGGACTACAATGAGCAGTTCTTC.

The CDR3 protein is CASSQETASGSPTQETQYF. CDR3 bases: TGCGCCAGCAGCCAAGAAACGGCCAGCGGGTCTCCTACTCAAGAGACCCAGTACTTC. V usage is TRBV4-1 and J usage is TRBJ2-5; TRBD2 might be the D (6 bases). From germline, CDR1 is MGHRA and CDR2 YSYEKL. V lost 0 bases and J 2 bases, leaving 22 bases between the germline ends. This CDR3 is built from 19 residues.

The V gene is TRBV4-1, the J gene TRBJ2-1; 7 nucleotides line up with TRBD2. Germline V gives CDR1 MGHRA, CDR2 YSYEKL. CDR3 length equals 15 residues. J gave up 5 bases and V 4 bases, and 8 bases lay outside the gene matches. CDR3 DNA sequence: TGCGCCAGCAGCCTTTCCTGGGGAGGGAACAATGAGCAGTTCTTC. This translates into CASSLSWGGNNEQFF.

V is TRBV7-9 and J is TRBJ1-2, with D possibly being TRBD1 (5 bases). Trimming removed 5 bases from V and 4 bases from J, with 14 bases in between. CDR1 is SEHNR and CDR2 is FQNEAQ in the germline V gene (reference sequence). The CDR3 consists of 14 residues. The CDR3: CASSPGGQSYGYTF. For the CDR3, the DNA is TGTGCCAGCAGCCCCGGCGGACAAAGCTATGGCTACACCTTC.

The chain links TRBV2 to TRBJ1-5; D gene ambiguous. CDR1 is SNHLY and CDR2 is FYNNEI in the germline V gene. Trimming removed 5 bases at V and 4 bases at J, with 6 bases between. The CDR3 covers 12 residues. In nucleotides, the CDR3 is TGTGCCAGCAGTACAGCTAATCAGCCCCAGCATTTT. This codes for CASSTANQPQHF.

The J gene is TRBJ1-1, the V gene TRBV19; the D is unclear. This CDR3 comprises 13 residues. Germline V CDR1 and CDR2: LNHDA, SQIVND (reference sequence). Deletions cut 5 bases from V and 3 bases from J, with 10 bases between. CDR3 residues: CASSSNLHTEAFF. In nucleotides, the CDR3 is TGTGCCAGTAGTTCTAACCTCCACACTGAAGCTTTCTTT. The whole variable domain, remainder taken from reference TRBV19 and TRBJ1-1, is DGGITQSPKYLFRKEGQNVTLSCEQNLNHDAMYWYRQDPGQGLRLIYYSQIVNDFQKGDIAEGYSVSREKKESFPLTVTSAQKNPTAFYLCASSSNLHTEAFFGQGTRLTVV.

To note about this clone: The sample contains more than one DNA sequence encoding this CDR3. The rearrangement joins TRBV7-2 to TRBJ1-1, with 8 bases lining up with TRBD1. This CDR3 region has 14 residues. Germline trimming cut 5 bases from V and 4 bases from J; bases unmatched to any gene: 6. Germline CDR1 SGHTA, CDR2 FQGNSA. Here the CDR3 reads CASSPGQGRTEAFF. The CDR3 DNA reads TGTGCCAGCAGCCCCGGACAGGGACGCACTGAAGCTTTCTTT.

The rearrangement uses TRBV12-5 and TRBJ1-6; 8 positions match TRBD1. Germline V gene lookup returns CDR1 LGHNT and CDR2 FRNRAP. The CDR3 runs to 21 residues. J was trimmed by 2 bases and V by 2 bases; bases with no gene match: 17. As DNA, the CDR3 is TGTGCTAGTGGTTTGAGCCCGCTGACAGGGGTTAAGCACACCTATAATTCACCCCTCCACTTT. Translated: CASGLSPLTGVKHTYNSPLHF.

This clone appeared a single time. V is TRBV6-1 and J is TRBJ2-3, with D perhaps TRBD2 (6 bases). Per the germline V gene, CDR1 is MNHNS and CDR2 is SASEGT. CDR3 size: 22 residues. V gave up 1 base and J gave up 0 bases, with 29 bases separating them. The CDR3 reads CASSEGPPSLARELSSTDTQYF. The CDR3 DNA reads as TGTGCCAGCAGTGAAGGGCCCCCTTCGCTAGCGCGCGAATTGTCTAGCACAGATACGCAGTATTTT.

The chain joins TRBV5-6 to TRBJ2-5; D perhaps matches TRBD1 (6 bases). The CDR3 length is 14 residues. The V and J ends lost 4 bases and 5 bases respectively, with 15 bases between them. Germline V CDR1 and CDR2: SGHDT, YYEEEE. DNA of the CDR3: TGTGCCAGCAGCAGGGGACAAACTACGGAGACCCAGTACTTC. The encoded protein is CASSRGQTTETQYF.